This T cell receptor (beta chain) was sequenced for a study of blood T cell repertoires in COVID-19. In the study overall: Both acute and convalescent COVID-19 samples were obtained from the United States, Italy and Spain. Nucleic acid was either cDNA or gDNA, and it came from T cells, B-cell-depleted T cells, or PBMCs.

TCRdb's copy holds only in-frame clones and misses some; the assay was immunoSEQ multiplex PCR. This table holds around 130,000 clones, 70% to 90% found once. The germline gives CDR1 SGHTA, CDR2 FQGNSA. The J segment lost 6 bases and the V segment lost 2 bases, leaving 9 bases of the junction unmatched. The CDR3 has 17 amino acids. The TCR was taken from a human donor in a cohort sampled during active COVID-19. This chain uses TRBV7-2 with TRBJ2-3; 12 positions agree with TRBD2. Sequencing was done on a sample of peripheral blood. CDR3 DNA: TGTGCCAGCAGCTTAACGGCTAGCGGGGGGGCCATGGATACGCAGTATTTT. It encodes CASSLTASGGAMDTQYF.